Listed here are 27 T cell receptor beta chains from one sample, sequenced in a study of vaccination and CD4 T cells after COVID-19. No antigens are known for them. Scientists ran DNA taken from cultured CD4+ T cells through the Oncomine TCR Beta short-read assay for sequencing. Investigators obtained genomic DNA by extraction from cultured CD4+ T cells. TCRdb re-called the PCR reads with MiXCR, one entry per CDR3 protein. The data contain 11,000 or so distinct CDR3 sequences, roughly 29% of them singletons. Treatment specified: roughly 10-day PBMC culture with coronavirus spike peptide pools or control peptides (ViraFEST assay). Ahead of the COVID-19 pandemic (2011-2018), the CD4+ T cells of the unexposed donor were collected. Sequencing used CD4+ T cells from blood, cultured in vitro. The receptors derive from a human donor in good health.

This clonotype has a handful of counts. The gene calls are TRBV10-3 and TRBJ2-7; tentative D call: TRBD2 (5 bases). Trimming took 9 bases from V and 5 from J, leaving 17 bases between them. Germline-derived CDR1 and CDR2 are ENHRY and SYGVKD. CDR3 length equals 13 residues. CDR3 bases: TGTGCCATTGCGGACTCTCGCGGCGACGAGCAGTACTTC. It translates to CAIADSRGDEQYF.

This rearrangement joins TRBV6-2 or TRBV6-3 to TRBJ2-2, with D tentatively TRBD2 (6 bases). Germline CDR1 is MNHEY and CDR2 is SVGEGT. This CDR3 contains 13 residues. The V gene lost 10 bases and the J gene lost 4 bases, with 13 bases spanning the gap. The chain's CDR3 is CATKHGGTGELFF. CDR3 nucleotides: TGTGCCACGAAACACGGGGGCACCGGGGAGCTGTTTTTT.

In its sample, this clonotype ranks as medium-sized. The chain combines TRBV6-1 with TRBJ2-2; D is undetermined. Germline lookup yields CDR1 MNHNS and CDR2 SASEGT. CDR3 size: 13 residues. V lost 7 bases and J 0 bases, leaving 6 bases between the germline ends. CDR3 protein: CASKGSNTGELFF. The CDR3 nucleotides read TGTGCCAGCAAAGGCTCGAACACCGGGGAGCTGTTTTTT.

The chain employs TRBV7-6 and TRBJ2-7; 8 nucleotides agree with TRBD2. Germline CDR1 is SGHVS and CDR2 is FNYEAQ. J lost 2 bases, V lost 1 base, and 7 bases had no gene match. The CDR3 sequence is 16 residues long. The CDR3 loop is CASSLGEVAGTYEQYF. Written as DNA, the CDR3 is TGTGCCAGCAGCTTAGGTGAAGTAGCGGGGACCTACGAGCAGTACTTC.

In its sample, this clonotype was seen once. The chain employs TRBV19 and TRBJ2-5; 9 bases agree with TRBD1. The CDR3 is made up of 17 amino acids. J lost 1 base, V lost 1 base, and 7 bases had no gene match. In germline, CDR1 is LNHDA, CDR2 SQIVND (reference sequence). The CDR3 protein is CASSIVFGDRAQETQYF. CDR3 DNA: TGTGCCAGTAGTATAGTCTTCGGGGACAGGGCCCAAGAGACCCAGTACTTC.

A few counts support this clonotype. V usage is TRBV10-3 and J usage is TRBJ2-5, with 7 bases fitting TRBD2. Trimming took 10 bases from V and 0 from J; bases not matched to a gene: 5. This CDR3 is built from 13 residues. The germline gives CDR1 ENHRY, CDR2 SYGVKD. The CDR3 loop reads CATLGLNQETQYF. The CDR3 DNA reads as TGTGCCACCCTGGGACTAAACCAAGAGACCCAGTACTTC.

The chain couples TRBV11-3 to TRBJ1-6; no firm D call. Germline V gene lookup returns CDR1 SGHNT and CDR2 YENEEA. V lost 0 bases and J lost 8, with 5 bases in between. CDR3 size: 13 residues. The CDR3 here is CASSLDADSPLHF. Here the CDR3 DNA reads TGTGCCAGCAGCTTAGATGCGGATTCACCCCTCCACTTT.

This clonotype has a handful of counts. This chain connects TRBV15 to TRBJ2-7; D remains unclear. Between the trimmed V and J ends, which lost 0 bases and 2 bases, there was a span of 8 bases. The CDR3 totals 14 residues. Germline lookup yields CDR1 LNHNV and CDR2 YYDKDF (reference sequence). The DNA for the CDR3 is TGTGCCACCAGCAGAGACAGGCCGACCTACGAGCAGTACTTC. It translates to CATSRDRPTYEQYF.

The chain employs TRBV7-9 and TRBJ1-2; D is unclear. Looked up from germline, CDR1 is SEHNR and CDR2 is FQNEAQ (reference sequence). This CDR3 spans 16 amino acids. Trimming pared 4 bases from V and 2 bases from J, leaving 17 bases between. CDR3 coding DNA: TGTGCCAGCAGCTCCAGGAACCAGAGGGAGAACTATGGCTACACCTTC. Encoded protein: CASSSRNQRENYGYTF.

The CDR3 sequence: CASSPRRGNGYTF. The DNA of the CDR3 is TGTGCCAGCTCACCACGCCGGGGAAATGGCTACACCTTC. V usage is TRBV18 and J usage is TRBJ1-2; D is ambiguous. Trimming removed 1 base from V and 6 bases from J, with 9 bases in between. The germline V gene has CDR1 KGHSH and CDR2 LQKENI. CDR3 length: 13 residues. The variable domain in full, with the rest retrieved from reference TRBV18 and TRBJ1-2, is NAGVMQNPRHLVRRRGQEARLRCSPMKGHSHVYWYRQLPEEGLKFMVYLQKENIIDESGMPKERFSAEFPKEGPSILRIQQVVRGDSAAYFCASSPRRGNGYTFGSGTRLTVV.

J is TRBJ2-1 and V is TRBV5-8, with unresolved D. This CDR3 spans 16 amino acids. The germline V and J ends were trimmed by 7 bases and 4 bases, with 21 bases remaining between them. Per germline, CDR1 SGHTS and CDR2 YDEGEE. The CDR3 region has the DNA TGTGCCAGCCGTCCCTCGGCGGATCTATCGTACAATGAGCAGTTCTTC. Protein: CASRPSADLSYNEQFF.

This sequence joins TRBV6-1 and TRBJ2-5; the match to TRBD2 covers 7 bases. The V and J ends lost 6 bases and 0 bases, in that order; junction bases with no gene match: 4. This CDR3 spans 14 amino acids. In germline, CDR1 is MNHNS, CDR2 SASEGT. The CDR3 is CASRKGLDQETQYF. In DNA, the CDR3 is TGTGCCAGCAGAAAAGGACTAGACCAAGAGACCCAGTACTTC.

The chain recombines TRBV7-8 with TRBJ2-1, with 13 nucleotides matching TRBD2. Germline loops: CDR1 SGHVS, CDR2 FQNEAQ. V was pared by 2 bases and J by 4 bases, with 11 bases of the junction left unmatched. This CDR3 is built from 19 residues. CDR3 nucleotides: TGTGCCAGCAGCTTAATCGGACTAGCGGGAGAGGACTGGTACAATGAGCAGTTCTTC. Protein: CASSLIGLAGEDWYNEQFF.

This clonotype was observed a few times. This chain links TRBV20-1 with TRBJ1-3; 7 nucleotides line up with TRBD1. Germline V gives CDR1 DFQATT, CDR2 SNEGSKA (reference sequence). The CDR3 is 15 amino acids. V lost 5 bases, J lost 1 base, and 8 bases stayed unmatched. The CDR3 nucleotides read TGCAGTGCTCCCAATCCACAGGGGTCTGGAAACACCATATATTTT. Its protein is CSAPNPQGSGNTIYF.

The rearrangement uses TRBV12-3 or TRBV12-4 and TRBJ1-6; 7 nucleotides line up with TRBD1. CDR3 length: 13 amino acids. Trimming removed 6 bases from V and 10 bases from J; junction bases left unmatched: 6. This CDR3 is CASSPTGDSPLHF. The CDR3 DNA reads TGTGCCAGCAGCCCTACAGGGGACTCACCCCTCCACTTT.

This clonotype occurred a few times. The chain is built from TRBV7-6 and TRBJ2-1, with 8 positions matching TRBD1. This CDR3 spans 16 amino acids. V lost 4 bases, J lost 0 bases, and 5 bases stayed unmatched. The V gene's germline CDR1 is SGHVS and CDR2 FNYEAQ. CDR3 amino acids: CASSSDRGDSYNEQFF. The CDR3 bases are TGTGCCAGCAGCTCCGACAGGGGTGACTCCTACAATGAGCAGTTCTTC.

The rearrangement joins TRBV5-4 to TRBJ2-1, with a tentative D call TRBD1 (5 bases). CDR3 size: 13 residues. From germline, CDR1 is SGHNT and CDR2 YYREEE (reference sequence). The V end lost 4 bases, the J end lost 4 bases, and 9 bases lay between the germline ends. CDR3 sequence (DNA): TGTGCCAGCAGCCCTGACAGATACAATGAGCAGTTCTTC. Translation gives CASSPDRYNEQFF.

This clonotype was detected only a few times. The genes are TRBV7-2 and TRBJ2-3, with 12 bases fitting TRBD2. CDR1 is SGHTA and CDR2 is FQGNSA in the germline V gene. V dropped 1 base and J dropped 5; count of bases not matched to a gene: 7. The CDR3 has 17 amino acids. DNA for the CDR3: TGTGCCAGCAGCTTAGGAAGACTAGCGGGAGATGGAGATACGCAGTATTTT. As protein: CASSLGRLAGDGDTQYF.

The chain combines TRBV7-9 with TRBJ2-3, with TRBD2 matching over 8 bases. Germline V gene sequence: CDR1 SEHNR, CDR2 FQNEAQ (reference sequence). V lost 1 base, J lost 6 bases, and 9 bases stayed unmatched. The CDR3 totals 16 residues. The CDR3 DNA reads as TGTGCCAGCAGCTTAGATGGGACTAGGGGAATTGATACGCAGTATTTT. Translated: CASSLDGTRGIDTQYF.

This clonotype was recorded a few times. The V gene is TRBV7-2, the J gene TRBJ2-7, with TRBD2 as a possible D gene (6 bases). V lost 1 base to trimming and J lost 2 bases, with 18 bases between them. The germline V gene has CDR1 SGHTA and CDR2 FQGNSA. The CDR3 has 17 residues. The CDR3, as DNA: TGTGCCAGCAGCTTAGTGGTCCGGAGCGGGTCAGCCTACGAGCAGTACTTC. Its protein is CASSLVVRSGSAYEQYF.

In its sample, this clonotype was seen a few times. CDR3 sequence: CASSEWATNTGELFF. CDR3 bases: TGTGCCAGCAGTGAATGGGCAACGAACACCGGGGAGCTGTTTTTT. The chain combines TRBV6-1 with TRBJ2-2; D uncertain. Looked up from germline, CDR1 is MNHNS and CDR2 is SASEGT. Between the trimmed V and J ends, which lost 2 bases and 0 bases, there was a span of 7 bases. The CDR3 totals 15 residues.

The genes are TRBV12-3 or TRBV12-4 and TRBJ2-3; 7 positions match TRBD2. Trimming cost V 5 bases and J 3 bases; bases outside gene matches: 11. This CDR3 spans 16 amino acids. In DNA, the CDR3 is TGTGCCAGCAGTCCCGGGGGGAGCGCCCGAACAGATACGCAGTATTTT. Translated, it gives CASSPGGSARTDTQYF.

The rearrangement joins TRBV20-1 to TRBJ2-3; 7 bases are a match to TRBD1. The V segment lost 6 bases and the J segment 1 base; nucleotides outside the gene matches: 10. The germline CDR1 and CDR2 sequences are DFQATT and SNEGSKA (reference sequence). The CDR3 extends over 15 amino acids. The chain's CDR3 is CSAPDRASGTDTQYF. CDR3 DNA sequence: TGCAGTGCACCCGACAGGGCTTCTGGCACAGATACGCAGTATTTT.

The chain links TRBV7-2 to TRBJ2-1; 9 nucleotides agree with TRBD2. The V segment lost 4 bases and the J segment 2 bases; nucleotides outside the gene matches: 9. The germline gives CDR1 SGHTA, CDR2 FQGNSA. The CDR3 sequence is 17 residues long. The CDR3 is CASSSGKAGGPYNEQFF. For the CDR3, the DNA is TGTGCCAGCAGCTCAGGCAAGGCGGGAGGGCCCTACAATGAGCAGTTCTTC. Together with reference TRBV7-2 and TRBJ2-1, the CDR3 gives the full variable domain: GAGVSQSPSNKVTEKGKDVELRCDPISGHTALYWYRQSLGQGLEFLIYFQGNSAPDKSGLPSDRFSAERTGGSVSTLTIQRTQQEDSAVYLCASSSGKAGGPYNEQFFGPGTRLTVL.

The rearrangement uses TRBV5-4 and TRBJ2-7; 11 bases match TRBD1. CDR1 is SGHNT, CDR2 YYREEE, per germline (reference sequence). V dropped 3 bases and J dropped 0; count of bases not matched to a gene: 5. There are 16 residues in the CDR3. In DNA form, the CDR3 reads TGTGCCAGCAGCTCTGGGACAGGGGGTGACTCCTACGAGCAGTACTTC. The encoded protein is CASSSGTGGDSYEQYF.

This clonotype has just a few counts. The CDR3 reads CATTPGIPEAFF. DNA for the CDR3: TGTGCCACTACGCCGGGGATTCCTGAAGCTTTCTTT. This sequence joins TRBV28 and TRBJ1-1; no clear D gene. CDR3 length equals 12 residues. V was shortened by 10 bases and J by 6 bases, with 15 bases between the two germline ends. CDR1 and CDR2 (germline): MDHEN, SYDVKM.

The chain employs TRBV18 and TRBJ1-2; 7 bases are shared with TRBD1. Germline V gene data show CDR1 as KGHSH and CDR2 as LQKENI. J gave up 5 bases and V 6 bases, and 12 bases lay outside the gene matches. This CDR3 comprises 15 residues. For the CDR3, the DNA is TGTGCCAGCTCTCCCCGGGAAGGGGGCTCATATGGCTACACCTTC. Translating gives CASSPREGGSYGYTF.